The 21 T cell receptor beta chains below all came from one sample that was sequenced in a study of blood T cell repertoires in COVID-19. This table comes from immunoSEQ multiplex PCR, and its TCRdb copy is limited to in-frame clones, with some not included. This sample has about 87,000 clones, with 88% found just once. The sequenced sample was peripheral blood. These receptors were obtained from an older man with acute or convalescent COVID-19.

V gene TRBV30 combines with J gene TRBJ1-1, with D perhaps TRBD1 (5 bases). CDR1 and CDR2 from the germline V gene are GTSNPN and SVGIG (reference sequence). V was shortened by 4 bases and J by 1 base, with 13 bases between the two germline ends. This CDR3 is 14 amino acids long. CDR3 region: CAWTTGRANTEAFF. CDR3 in DNA: TGTGCCTGGACCACGGGCAGGGCGAACACTGAAGCTTTCTTT.

The chain combines TRBV24-1 with TRBJ2-2; D remains unclear. Germline CDR1 and CDR2: KGHDR and SFDVKD. V was cut by 4 bases and J by 1 base, with 6 bases left in between. The CDR3 has 14 residues. The CDR3 here is CATSEYKNTGELFF. As DNA, the CDR3 is TGTGCCACCAGTGAGTACAAGAACACCGGGGAGCTGTTTTTT.

The J gene is TRBJ1-2, the V gene TRBV3-1 (or the pseudogene TRBV3-2); TRBD1 matches at 9 bases. V shed 4 bases and J 7 bases; nucleotides not matched to a gene: 10. CDR1 is LGHDT and CDR2 is YNNKEL in the germline V gene (reference sequence). This CDR3 spans 15 amino acids. This CDR3 reads CASSPTGTGKSGYTF. The CDR3 bases are TGTGCCAGCAGCCCCACCGGGACAGGGAAAAGTGGCTACACCTTC.

The chain joins TRBV7-2 to TRBJ1-2; TRBD1 agrees at 7 bases. V shed 3 bases, J shed 6 bases, and the junction held 4 bases outside the gene matches. The CDR3 is 13 residues long. Germline V gives CDR1 SGHTA, CDR2 FQGNSA. The CDR3 nucleotides read TGTGCCAGCAGCTTTCAGGGGGTTGATGGCTACACCTTC. It yields the protein CASSFQGVDGYTF.

This rearrangement joins TRBV11-2 to TRBJ2-7, with D perhaps matching TRBD1 (5 bases). CDR3 length equals 18 residues. CDR1 SGHAT and CDR2 FQNNGV come from the germline V gene. V was pared by 2 bases and J by 0 bases, with 20 bases between. This chain's CDR3 is CASSLWGPGISSSYEQYF. For the CDR3, the DNA is TGTGCCAGCAGCTTATGGGGCCCAGGGATATCAAGCTCCTACGAGCAGTACTTC.

This clone was observed a few times. The CDR3 region has the DNA TGTGCCACCAGTGACGGGACAGGGGGCATTTCTAATGAAAAACTGTTTTTT. Protein sequence: CATSDGTGGISNEKLFF. The chain combines TRBV24-1 with TRBJ1-4; 12 positions match TRBD1. The CDR3 runs 17 residues. Germline V gene lookup returns CDR1 KGHDR and CDR2 SFDVKD. The V segment lost 4 bases and the J segment 3 bases; nucleotides outside the gene matches: 5.

This rearrangement joins TRBV14 to TRBJ2-7; 8 positions agree with TRBD2. The length of the CDR3 is 15 residues. In germline, CDR1 is SGHDN, CDR2 FVKESK. Trimming took 3 bases from V and 9 from J; bases not matched to a gene: 13. In nucleotides, the CDR3 is TGTGCCAGCAGCCATTGGCTAGCGGGCTCCCGTGGGCAGTACTTC. It is translated as CASSHWLAGSRGQYF.

The J gene is TRBJ2-2, the V gene TRBV27; weak D call: TRBD2 (6 bases). Germline CDR1 and CDR2: MNHEY and SMNVEV (reference sequence). The CDR3 runs to 16 residues. V lost 1 base and J lost 3, with 12 bases in between. DNA of the CDR3: TGTGCCAGCAGTTTATTTGGCGGGGTAGACACCGGGGAGCTGTTTTTT. As protein: CASSLFGGVDTGELFF.

This chain uses TRBV18 with TRBJ2-2, with D maybe TRBD2 (6 bases). The ends were cut back, 0 bases at V and 7 bases at J, with 12 bases in the middle. Per germline, CDR1 KGHSH and CDR2 LQKENI. The CDR3 runs 15 residues. CDR3 protein: CASSPPAGRSGELFF. For the CDR3, the DNA is TGTGCCAGCTCACCACCAGCTGGGAGGAGCGGGGAGCTGTTTTTT. Complete variable domain (other parts from reference TRBV18 and TRBJ2-2): NAGVMQNPRHLVRRRGQEARLRCSPMKGHSHVYWYRQLPEEGLKFMVYLQKENIIDESGMPKERFSAEFPKEGPSILRIQQVVRGDSAAYFCASSPPAGRSGELFFGEGSRLTVL.

V usage is TRBV10-3 and J usage is TRBJ2-7; the match to TRBD2 covers 10 bases. V lost 3 bases to trimming and J lost 5 bases; unmatched junction nucleotides: 10. The CDR3 has 16 residues. Germline assignment: CDR1 ENHRY and CDR2 SYGVKD. CDR3 nucleotides: TGTGCCATCAGTGAAGGCGTAGCGGGAGGAGCCGACGAGCAGTACTTC. Amino acids: CAISEGVAGGADEQYF.

The V gene is TRBV28, the J gene TRBJ1-4, with 11 positions matching TRBD1. The CDR3 covers 15 residues. Germline CDR1 is MDHEN and CDR2 is SYDVKM. V dropped 3 bases and J dropped 8; count of bases not matched to a gene: 5. CDR3 in amino acids: CASSFPGQGGEKLFF. The CDR3 nucleotides are TGTGCCAGCAGTTTTCCGGGACAGGGGGGGGAAAAACTGTTTTTT.

The chain links TRBV9 to TRBJ2-1; 8 bases are a match to TRBD1. The trim removed 4 bases at V and 8 bases at J, leaving 11 bases unmatched. The V gene's germline CDR1 is SGDLS and CDR2 YYNGEE. This CDR3 is 15 amino acids long. CDR3 DNA sequence: TGTGCCAGCAGCCCGCGGACAGGGATTGGGGATGAGCAGTTCTTC. It translates to CASSPRTGIGDEQFF.

For the CDR3, the DNA is TGTGCCAGCAGCCCCTCGCGGGGGGGAAGAGAAGAAGCTTTCTTT. Translation gives CASSPSRGGREEAFF. This sequence joins TRBV14 and TRBJ1-1; tentatively, D is TRBD1 (5 bases). CDR3 size: 15 residues. The germline gives CDR1 SGHDN, CDR2 FVKESK. The V gene lost 4 bases and the J gene lost 8 bases, with 20 bases spanning the gap. Together with reference TRBV14 and TRBJ1-1, the CDR3 gives the full variable domain: EAGVTQFPSHSVIEKGQTVTLRCDPISGHDNLYWYRRVMGKEIKFLLHFVKESKQDESGMPNNRFLAERTGGTYSTLKVQPAELEDSGVYFCASSPSRGGREEAFFGQGTRLTVV.

The chain joins TRBV14 to TRBJ1-1; D ambiguous. V was shortened by 1 base and J by 1 base, with 7 bases between the two germline ends. Germline V CDR1 and CDR2: SGHDN, FVKESK. This CDR3 contains 14 residues. Here the CDR3 reads CASSQAGGNTEAFF. The DNA of the CDR3 is TGTGCCAGCAGCCAAGCTGGAGGGAACACTGAAGCTTTCTTT. The entire variable domain, with the rest obtained from reference TRBV14 and TRBJ1-1, is as follows: EAGVTQFPSHSVIEKGQTVTLRCDPISGHDNLYWYRRVMGKEIKFLLHFVKESKQDESGMPNNRFLAERTGGTYSTLKVQPAELEDSGVYFCASSQAGGNTEAFFGQGTRLTVV.

CDR3 coding DNA: TGTGCCAGCAGTTACCCGGGGGGGGACTATGGCTACACCTTC. Its protein is CASSYPGGDYGYTF. The chain is built from TRBV6-6 and TRBJ1-2, with D tentatively TRBD1 (5 bases). Germline V gene data show CDR1 as MNHNY and CDR2 as SVGAGI (reference sequence). Trimming took 2 bases from V and 3 from J, leaving 10 bases between them. CDR3 length: 14 residues.

The genes are TRBV7-7 and TRBJ2-7; the D gene is possibly TRBD1 (5 bases). V lost 1 base, J lost 2 bases, and 9 bases lay in between. The length of the CDR3 is 14 residues. Germline CDR1 SSHAT, CDR2 FNYEAQ (reference sequence). The CDR3 sequence is CASSLEATAYEQYF. For the CDR3, the DNA is TGTGCCAGCAGCTTAGAAGCGACAGCCTACGAGCAGTACTTC.

The V and J genes are TRBV4-1 and TRBJ2-7; 10 bases map to TRBD2. Trimming cost V 3 bases and J 1 base; bases outside gene matches: 9. CDR1 and CDR2 from the germline V gene are MGHRA and YSYEKL. This CDR3 comprises 17 residues. Written as DNA, the CDR3 is TGCGCCAGCAGCCATCCTAGCGGGAGTACGGGGTCCTACGAGCAGTACTTC. Protein product: CASSHPSGSTGSYEQYF.

The V gene is TRBV7-9, the J gene TRBJ1-6; D gene unclear. Trimming removed 4 bases from V and 10 bases from J, with 11 bases in between. This CDR3 region has 13 residues. In germline, CDR1 is SEHNR, CDR2 FQNEAQ (reference sequence). In nucleotides, the CDR3 is TGTGCCAGCAGCTACTATACGGGGTCACCCCTCCACTTT. Its protein product is CASSYYTGSPLHF.

The V call is TRBV15, the J call TRBJ1-2; D unresolved. The CDR3 spans 13 residues. V dropped 0 bases and J dropped 7 bases, with 9 bases sitting between them. The germline gives CDR1 LNHNV, CDR2 YYDKDF (reference sequence). CDR3 region: CATSRDRSGGYTF. The CDR3 DNA follows: TGTGCCACCAGCAGAGATAGGAGTGGTGGCTACACCTTC. Complete variable domain (other parts from reference TRBV15 and TRBJ1-2): DAMVIQNPRYQVTQFGKPVTLSCSQTLNHNVMYWYQQKSSQAPKLLFHYYDKDFNNEADTPDNFQSRRPNTSFCFLDIRSPGLGDTAMYLCATSRDRSGGYTFGSGTRLTVV.

V gene TRBV28 combines with J gene TRBJ1-4; D is ambiguous. Germline V gene lookup returns CDR1 MDHEN and CDR2 SYDVKM. The CDR3 totals 11 residues. V lost 8 bases and J lost 4, with 5 bases in between. The CDR3, as DNA: TGTGCCAGCTTCCGTAATGAAAAACTGTTTTTT. It specifies CASFRNEKLFF.

This chain links TRBV13 with TRBJ1-2; D ambiguous. V was trimmed by 5 bases and J by 5 bases, leaving 9 bases between them. Germline CDR1 PRHDT, CDR2 FYEKMQ (reference sequence). CDR3 size: 12 residues. The DNA of the CDR3 is TGTGCCAGCAGCAGACTACAGTATGGCTACACCTTC. Translation gives CASSRLQYGYTF.